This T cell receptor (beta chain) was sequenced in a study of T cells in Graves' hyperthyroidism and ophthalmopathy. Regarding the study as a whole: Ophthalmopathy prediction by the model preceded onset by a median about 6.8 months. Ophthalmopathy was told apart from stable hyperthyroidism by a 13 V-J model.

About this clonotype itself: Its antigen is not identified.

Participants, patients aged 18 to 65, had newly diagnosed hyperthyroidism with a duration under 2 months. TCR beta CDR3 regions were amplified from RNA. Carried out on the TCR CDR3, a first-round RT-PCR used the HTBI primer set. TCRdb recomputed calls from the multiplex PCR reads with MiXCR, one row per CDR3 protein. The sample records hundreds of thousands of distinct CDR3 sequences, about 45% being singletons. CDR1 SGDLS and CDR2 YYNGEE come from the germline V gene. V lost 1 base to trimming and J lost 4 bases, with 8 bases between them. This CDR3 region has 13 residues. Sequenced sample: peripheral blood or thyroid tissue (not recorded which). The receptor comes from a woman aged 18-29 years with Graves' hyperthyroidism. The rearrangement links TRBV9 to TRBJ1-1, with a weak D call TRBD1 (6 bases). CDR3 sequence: CASSVQGSTEAFF. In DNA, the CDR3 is TGTGCCAGCAGCGTACAGGGGTCCACTGAAGCTTTCTTT.